This entry lists 8 T cell receptor beta chains sequenced from one sample in a study of cytomegalovirus exposure and HLA in healthy donors. The study ran its PCR with 60 Vbeta and 13 Jbeta primers. The data were produced by immunoSEQ multiplex PCR, yet TCRdb's version contains in-frame clones alone and is incomplete. Of roughly 120,000 clones listed, about 80% are singletons. Sequencing was carried out using PBMCs. The receptors shown here come from a woman aged 55-70 years in good health and CMV-seropositive.

Written as DNA, the CDR3 is TGCGCCAGCAGCTTGGGGACAGGGTTAGACACTGAAGCTTTCTTT. This translates into CASSLGTGLDTEAFF. The gene calls are TRBV5-1 and TRBJ1-1, with 8 bases aligning to TRBD1. The CDR3 sequence is 15 residues long. Losses at the gene ends were 0 bases for V and 3 bases for J; bases not matched to a gene: 4. In germline, CDR1 is SGHRS, CDR2 YFSETQ.

The chain links TRBV27 to TRBJ2-2; perhaps TRBD1 as D (6 bases). Between the trimmed V and J ends, which lost 6 bases and 7 bases, there was a span of 12 bases. CDR3 length: 13 residues. Germline V gives CDR1 MNHEY, CDR2 SMNVEV (reference sequence). In DNA form, the CDR3 reads TGTGCCAGCAGGCACAGGGCGGGCGGGGAGCTGTTTTTT. Encoded protein: CASRHRAGGELFF.

This chain connects TRBV11-3 to TRBJ2-3; no reliable D call. The V and J ends lost 1 base and 0 bases respectively, with 5 bases between them. The CDR3 length is 14 residues. Looked up from germline, CDR1 is SGHNT and CDR2 is YENEEA. The CDR3 region is CASSLALSTDTQYF. The CDR3 DNA sequence: TGTGCCAGCAGCTTAGCCTTAAGCACAGATACGCAGTATTTT.

The DNA for the CDR3 is TGCAGCCCTGACCCCGGACAAAAGGCGTATGGCTACACCTTC. Translation: CSPDPGQKAYGYTF. This chain joins TRBV29-1 and TRBJ1-2, with D perhaps TRBD1 (5 bases). Germline CDR1 and CDR2: SQVTM and ANQGSEA. Trimming removed 8 bases from V and 5 bases from J, with 21 bases in between. CDR3 length equals 14 residues. Complete variable domain (other parts from reference TRBV29-1 and TRBJ1-2): SAVISQKPSRDICQRGTSLTIQCQVDSQVTMMFWYRQQPGQSLTLIATANQGSEATYESGFVIDKFPISRPNLTFSTLTVSNMSPEDSSIYLCSPDPGQKAYGYTFGSGTRLTVV.

There are a few counts of this clone. This chain connects TRBV28 to TRBJ2-1; 12 bases match TRBD2. V was clipped by 3 bases and J by 0 bases; unmatched bases: 6. Germline V lookup: CDR1 MDHEN, CDR2 SYDVKM. The CDR3 covers 18 residues. The CDR3 nucleotides are TGTGCCAGCAGTTTCCCGATACTAGCGGGGGGCTCCTACAATGAGCAGTTCTTC. Its protein product is CASSFPILAGGSYNEQFF. The variable domain in full, with the rest retrieved from reference TRBV28 and TRBJ2-1, is DVKVTQSSRYLVKRTGEKVFLECVQDMDHENMFWYRQDPGLGLRLIYFSYDVKMKEKGDIPEGYSVSREKKERFSLILESASTNQTSMYLCASSFPILAGGSYNEQFFGPGTRLTVL.

The CDR3 region is CASSSGTGEAKNIQYF. For the CDR3, the DNA is TGCGCCAGCAGCTCCGGGACAGGAGAAGCCAAAAACATTCAGTACTTC. The chain is built from TRBV5-1 and TRBJ2-4; 8 positions match TRBD1. J was trimmed by 0 bases and V by 3 bases; bases with no gene match: 5. The CDR3 has 16 amino acids. Germline CDR1 reads SGHRS; CDR2 reads YFSETQ.

A note on this clone: Its ends do not fully match the called genes, so a read error is possible. This chain uses TRBV7-7 with TRBJ2-5; 11 nucleotides match TRBD1. The length of the CDR3 is 14 residues. The germline V gene has CDR1 SSHAT and CDR2 FNYEAQ (reference sequence). The DNA for the CDR3 is TGTGCTAGCAGCCCTGGACAGGGGGCAGCGACCCAGTACTTC. It encodes CASSPGQGAATQYF.

The chain uses TRBV29-1 and TRBJ2-7; TRBD1 might be the D (7 bases). Germline CDR1 is SQVTM and CDR2 is ANQGSEA. V was cut by 7 bases and J by 8 bases, with 21 bases left in between. The CDR3 has 13 amino acids. The CDR3 DNA reads TGCAGCGATAGGGGGCGGGGAGACCGGCAGCAGTACTTC. It translates to CSDRGRGDRQQYF.